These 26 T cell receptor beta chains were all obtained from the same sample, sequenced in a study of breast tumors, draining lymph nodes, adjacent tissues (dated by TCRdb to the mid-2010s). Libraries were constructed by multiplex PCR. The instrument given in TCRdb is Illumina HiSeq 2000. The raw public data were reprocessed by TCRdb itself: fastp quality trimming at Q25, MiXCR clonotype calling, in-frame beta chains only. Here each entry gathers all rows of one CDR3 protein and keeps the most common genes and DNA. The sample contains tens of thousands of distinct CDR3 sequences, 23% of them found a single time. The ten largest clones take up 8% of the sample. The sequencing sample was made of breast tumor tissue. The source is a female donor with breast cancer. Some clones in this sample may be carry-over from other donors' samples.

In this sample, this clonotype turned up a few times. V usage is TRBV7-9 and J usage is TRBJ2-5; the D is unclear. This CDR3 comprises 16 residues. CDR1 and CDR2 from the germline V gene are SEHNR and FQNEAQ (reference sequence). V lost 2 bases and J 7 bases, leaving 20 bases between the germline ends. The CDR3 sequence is CASSLTAERSRGTQYF. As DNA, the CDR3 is TGTGCCAGCAGCTTAACCGCCGAAAGATCTCGAGGGACCCAGTACTTC.

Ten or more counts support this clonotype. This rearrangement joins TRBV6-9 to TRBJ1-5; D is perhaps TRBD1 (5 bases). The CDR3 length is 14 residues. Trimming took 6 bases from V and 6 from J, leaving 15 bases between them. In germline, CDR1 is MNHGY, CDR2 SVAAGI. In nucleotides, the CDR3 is TGTGCCAGCAGGTCGATGGGGGAAGGTCAGCCCCAGCATTTT. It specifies CASRSMGEGQPQHF.

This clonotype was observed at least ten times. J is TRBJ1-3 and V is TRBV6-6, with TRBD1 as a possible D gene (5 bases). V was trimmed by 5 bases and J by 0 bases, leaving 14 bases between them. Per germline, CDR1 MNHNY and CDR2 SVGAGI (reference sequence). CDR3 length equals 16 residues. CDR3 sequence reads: CASSPSRGDSGNTIYF. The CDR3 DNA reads TGTGCCAGCAGTCCGTCGAGGGGCGACTCTGGAAACACCATATATTTT.

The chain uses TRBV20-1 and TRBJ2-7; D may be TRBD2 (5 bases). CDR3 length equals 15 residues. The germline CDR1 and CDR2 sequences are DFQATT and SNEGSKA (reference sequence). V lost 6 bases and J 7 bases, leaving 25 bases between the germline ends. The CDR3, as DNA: TGCAGTGCCGAGGAAGACTTTCGGGAACATAGAGAGCAGTACTTC. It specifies CSAEEDFREHREQYF.

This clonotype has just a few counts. CDR3 loop: CASSAGLAGVGTGELFF. DNA for the CDR3: TGTGCCAGTAGCGCGGGACTAGCGGGGGTTGGGACCGGGGAGCTGTTTTTT. V and J are TRBV19 and TRBJ2-2; 14 bases match TRBD2. This CDR3 comprises 17 residues. Losses at the gene ends were 6 bases for V and 5 bases for J; bases not matched to a gene: 8. Germline CDR1 reads LNHDA; CDR2 reads SQIVND (reference sequence).

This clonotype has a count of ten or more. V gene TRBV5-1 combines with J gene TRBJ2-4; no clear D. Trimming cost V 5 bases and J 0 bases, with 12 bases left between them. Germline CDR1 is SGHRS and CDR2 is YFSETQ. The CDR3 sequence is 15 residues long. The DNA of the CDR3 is TGCGCCAGCAGTTGGGCCCCCGGAGCCAAAAACATTCAGTACTTC. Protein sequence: CASSWAPGAKNIQYF. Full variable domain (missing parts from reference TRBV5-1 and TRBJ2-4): KAGVTQTPRYLIKTRGQQVTLSCSPISGHRSVSWYQQTPGQGLQFLFEYFSETQRNKGNFPGRFSGRQFSNSRSEMNVSTLELGDSALYLCASSWAPGAKNIQYFGAGTRLSVL.

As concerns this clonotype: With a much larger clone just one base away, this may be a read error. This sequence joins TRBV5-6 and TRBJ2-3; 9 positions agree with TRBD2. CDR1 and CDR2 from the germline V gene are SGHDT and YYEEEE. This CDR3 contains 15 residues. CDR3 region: CASSLMRGGTDAQYF. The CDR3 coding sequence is TGTGCCAGCAGCTTGATGCGGGGGGGCACAGATGCGCAGTATTTT.

The CDR3 nucleotides are TGTGCCAGCTCACCCTTTTATTCGACAGGGAAGGTAGAGACCCAGTACTTC. Protein product: CASSPFYSTGKVETQYF. The rearrangement links TRBV18 to TRBJ2-5, with 7 nucleotides matching TRBD1. The CDR3 has 17 residues. V dropped 3 bases and J dropped 4; count of bases not matched to a gene: 14. Germline loops: CDR1 KGHSH, CDR2 LQKENI.

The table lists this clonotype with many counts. The CDR3: CASSLVQGATGANVLTF. Here the CDR3 DNA reads TGTGCCAGCAGTTTGGTCCAGGGGGCTACCGGGGCCAACGTCCTGACTTTC. V and J are TRBV12-3 or TRBV12-4 and TRBJ2-6, with 8 bases lining up with TRBD1. The CDR3 extends over 17 amino acids. Losses at the gene ends were 3 bases for V and 4 bases for J; bases not matched to a gene: 8.

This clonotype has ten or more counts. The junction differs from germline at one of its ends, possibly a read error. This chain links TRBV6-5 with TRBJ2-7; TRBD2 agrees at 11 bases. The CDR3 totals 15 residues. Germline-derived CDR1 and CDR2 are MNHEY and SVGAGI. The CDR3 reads CASTPNTSGGYEQYF. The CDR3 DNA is TGTGCCAGCACTCCCAACACTAGCGGGGGCTACGAGCAGTATTTC.

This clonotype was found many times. CDR3 in amino acids: CASSDWTGTGANVLTF. DNA for the CDR3: TGTGCCAGCAGTGACTGGACAGGGACTGGGGCCAACGTCCTGACTTTC. The J gene is TRBJ2-6, the V gene TRBV6-4, with 8 bases aligning to TRBD1. J gave up 2 bases and V 1 base, and 1 base lay outside the gene matches. Germline CDR1 MRHNA, CDR2 SNTAGT. The CDR3 is 16 residues long.

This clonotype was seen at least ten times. In DNA, the CDR3 is TGTGCCAGCAGTGAAAGGTCCGATTCCTATGAAAAACTGTTTTTT. Residues: CASSERSDSYEKLFF. The chain combines TRBV2 with TRBJ1-4; no definite D call. This CDR3 spans 15 amino acids. V was cut by 2 bases and J by 6 bases, with 13 bases left in between. Germline V gene data show CDR1 as SNHLY and CDR2 as FYNNEI. The full variable domain, in which reference TRBV2 and TRBJ1-4 provide the parts outside the CDR3, is EPEVTQTPSHQVTQMGQEVILRCVPISNHLYFYWYRQILGQKVEFLVSFYNNEISEKSEIFDDQFSVERPDGSNFTLKIRSTKLEDSAMYFCASSERSDSYEKLFFGSGTQLSVL.

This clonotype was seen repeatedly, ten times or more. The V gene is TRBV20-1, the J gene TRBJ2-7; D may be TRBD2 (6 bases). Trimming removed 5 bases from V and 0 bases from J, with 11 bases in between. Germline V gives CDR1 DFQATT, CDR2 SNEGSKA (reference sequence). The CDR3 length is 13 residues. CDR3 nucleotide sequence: TGCAGTGCTGTACGGGAGACCTCCTACGAGCAGTACTTC. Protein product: CSAVRETSYEQYF.

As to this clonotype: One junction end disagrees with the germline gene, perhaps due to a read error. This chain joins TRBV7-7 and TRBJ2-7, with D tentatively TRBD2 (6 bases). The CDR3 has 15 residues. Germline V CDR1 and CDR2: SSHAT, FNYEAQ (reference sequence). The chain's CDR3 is CASSLGREGIDEQYF. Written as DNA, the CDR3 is TGTGCTAGCAGCTTAGGGCGGGAAGGTATCGACGAGCAGTACTTC.

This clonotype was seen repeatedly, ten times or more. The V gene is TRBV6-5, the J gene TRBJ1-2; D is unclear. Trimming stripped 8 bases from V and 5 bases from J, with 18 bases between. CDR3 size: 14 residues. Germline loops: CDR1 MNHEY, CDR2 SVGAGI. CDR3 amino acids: CASCLRAGGYGYTF. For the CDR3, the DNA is TGTGCCAGCTGCTTGAGGGCCGGCGGATATGGCTACACCTTC.

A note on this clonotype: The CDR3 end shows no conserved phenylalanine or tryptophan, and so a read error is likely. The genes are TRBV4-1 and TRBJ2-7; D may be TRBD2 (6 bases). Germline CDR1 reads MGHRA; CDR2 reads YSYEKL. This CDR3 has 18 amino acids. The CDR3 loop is CASGQALYAGLSSYEQYS. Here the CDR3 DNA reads TGCGCCAGCGGCCAAGCCCTCTACGCGGGACTTAGCTCCTACGAGCAGTACTCC.

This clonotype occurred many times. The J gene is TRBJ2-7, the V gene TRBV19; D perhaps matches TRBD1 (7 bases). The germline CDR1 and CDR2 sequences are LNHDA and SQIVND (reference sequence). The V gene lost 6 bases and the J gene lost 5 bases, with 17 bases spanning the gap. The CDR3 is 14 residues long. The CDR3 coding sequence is TGTGCCAGTAGAAGCGGAGGGGGCGGAGACGAGCAGTACTTC. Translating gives CASRSGGGGDEQYF.

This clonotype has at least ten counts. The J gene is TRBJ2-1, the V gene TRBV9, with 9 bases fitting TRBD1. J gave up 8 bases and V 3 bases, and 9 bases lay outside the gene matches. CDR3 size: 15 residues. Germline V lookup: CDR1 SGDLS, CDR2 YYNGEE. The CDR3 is CASSEGTGPGYEQFF. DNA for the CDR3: TGTGCCAGCAGCGAGGGGACAGGGCCGGGTTATGAGCAGTTCTTC.

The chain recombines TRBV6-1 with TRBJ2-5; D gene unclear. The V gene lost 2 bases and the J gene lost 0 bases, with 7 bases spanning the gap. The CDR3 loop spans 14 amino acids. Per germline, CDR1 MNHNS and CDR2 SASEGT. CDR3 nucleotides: TGTGCCAGCAGTGAATGGGCTAACCAAGAGACCCAGTACTTC. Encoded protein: CASSEWANQETQYF.

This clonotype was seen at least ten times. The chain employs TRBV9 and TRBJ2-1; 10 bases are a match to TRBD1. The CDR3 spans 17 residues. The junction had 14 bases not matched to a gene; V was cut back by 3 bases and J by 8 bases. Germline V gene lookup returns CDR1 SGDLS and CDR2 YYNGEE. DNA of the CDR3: TGTGCCAGCAGCGCCACCGGGACAGGGGTCGGTGGGGATGAGCAGTTCTTC. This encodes CASSATGTGVGGDEQFF.

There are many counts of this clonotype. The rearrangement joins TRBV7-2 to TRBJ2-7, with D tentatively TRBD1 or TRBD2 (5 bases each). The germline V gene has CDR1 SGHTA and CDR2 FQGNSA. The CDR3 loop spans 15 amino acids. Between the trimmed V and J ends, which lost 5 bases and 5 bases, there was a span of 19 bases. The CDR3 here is CASSATRGPAHEQYF. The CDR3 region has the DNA TGTGCCAGCAGCGCCACTAGGGGACCAGCCCACGAGCAGTACTTC.

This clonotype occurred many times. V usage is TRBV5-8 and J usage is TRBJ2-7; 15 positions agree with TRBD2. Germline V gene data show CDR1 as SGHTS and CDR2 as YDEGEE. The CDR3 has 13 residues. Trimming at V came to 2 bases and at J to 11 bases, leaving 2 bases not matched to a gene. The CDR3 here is CASSFGTSGRKYF. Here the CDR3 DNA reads TGTGCCAGCAGCTTCGGGACTAGCGGGAGGAAGTACTTC.

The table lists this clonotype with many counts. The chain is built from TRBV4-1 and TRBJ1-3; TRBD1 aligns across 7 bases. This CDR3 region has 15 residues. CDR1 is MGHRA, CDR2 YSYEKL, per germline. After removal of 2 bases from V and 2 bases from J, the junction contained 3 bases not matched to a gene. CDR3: CASSQSGGTGNTIYF. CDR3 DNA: TGCGCCAGCAGCCAATCAGGGGGGACTGGAAACACCATATATTTT.

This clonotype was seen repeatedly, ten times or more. The CDR3 nucleotides are TGCAGTGCTAGCGAGACGAACACCGGGGAGCTGTTTTTT. Amino acids: CSASETNTGELFF. J is TRBJ2-2 and V is TRBV20-1; D unresolved. Trimming cost V 3 bases and J 0 bases, with 5 bases left between them. Looked up from germline, CDR1 is DFQATT and CDR2 is SNEGSKA (reference sequence). This CDR3 contains 13 residues.

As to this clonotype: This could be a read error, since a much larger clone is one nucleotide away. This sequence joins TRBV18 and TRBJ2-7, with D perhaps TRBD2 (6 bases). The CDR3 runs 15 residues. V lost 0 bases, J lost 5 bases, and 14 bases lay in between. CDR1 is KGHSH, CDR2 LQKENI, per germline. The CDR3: CASSPPGGRMHEQYF. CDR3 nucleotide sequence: TGTGCCAGCTCACCACCCGGGGGACGGATGCACGAGCAGTACTTC.

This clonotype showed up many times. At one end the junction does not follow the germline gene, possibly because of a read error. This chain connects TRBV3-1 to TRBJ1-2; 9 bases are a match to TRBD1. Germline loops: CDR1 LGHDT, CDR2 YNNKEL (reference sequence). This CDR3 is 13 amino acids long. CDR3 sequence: CASSQRGQGFLAF. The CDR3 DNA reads TGTGCCAGCAGCCAAAGGGGACAGGGATTTTTGGCCTTC.